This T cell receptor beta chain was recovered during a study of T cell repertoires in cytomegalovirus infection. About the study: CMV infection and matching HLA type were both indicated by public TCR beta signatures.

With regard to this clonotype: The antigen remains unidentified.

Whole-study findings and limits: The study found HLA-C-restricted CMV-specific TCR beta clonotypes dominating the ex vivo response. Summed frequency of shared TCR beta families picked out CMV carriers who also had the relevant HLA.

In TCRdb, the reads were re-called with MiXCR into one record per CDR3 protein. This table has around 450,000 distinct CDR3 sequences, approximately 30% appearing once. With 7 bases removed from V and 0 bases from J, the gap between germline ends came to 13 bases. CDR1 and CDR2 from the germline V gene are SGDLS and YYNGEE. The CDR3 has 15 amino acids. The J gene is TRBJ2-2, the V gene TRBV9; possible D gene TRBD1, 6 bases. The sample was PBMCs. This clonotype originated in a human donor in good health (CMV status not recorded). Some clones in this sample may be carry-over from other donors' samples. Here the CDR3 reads CASAGTGTNTGELFF. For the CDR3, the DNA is TGTGCCAGCGCTGGTACAGGGACGAACACCGGGGAGCTGTTTTTT.